The T cell receptor (beta chain) described here comes from a study of blood T cell repertoires in COVID-19 (dated by TCRdb to the early 2020s). For the wider study: Collaborator samples came from the United States, Italy and Spain and covered acute and convalescent phases of COVID-19. The material from the prospective study consisted of cDNA or gDNA derived from T cells, B-cell-depleted T cells, or PBMCs. The dataset comprised deeply sampled blood TCRbeta repertoires from subjects exposed to, actively infected with, or recovered from COVID-19. The repertoires were released in a freely available public database intended as a resource for research on the immune response to SARS-CoV-2. Samples were obtained from the ongoing ImmuneRACE study (first 160 participants) and from 1,254 subjects provided by 6 global collaborators. Sample metadata almost always included a de-identified subject ID, COVID-19 status, age in years and sex. Where available, HLA class I and class II types were obtained from metadata supplied by the sample provider rather than from assay-based typing. What the research found in general, with its limitations: How much clinical and demographic metadata was included differed by source and by participant, and the metadata was provided uncurated.

TCRbeta CDR3 regions were amplified from genomic DNA using the immunoSEQ Assay, a bias-controlled multiplex PCR. As for the original processing: Nucleated cell counts per sample were estimated from amplification of reference gene primers within the assay. To quantify the absolute abundance of each unique TCRbeta CDR3 rearrangement, sequence reads were collapsed and filtered. For each sample, productive Simpson clonality was calculated by taking the square root of Simpson's diversity index across productive rearrangements. The immuneACCESS repertoire file appears here via TCRdb, limited to in-frame rearrangements. These files lack a portion of the clones; in checked studies, under half of the deficit traces to unresolved V genes, and the cause of the others is not known. Clone size and V and J calls were adopted from that table, with D and trimming inferred from the DNA. This sample is represented by approximately 220,000 clones; about 80% of them were singletons. The top ten clonotypes cover roughly 1.3% of the sample.

In the prospective study, participants were roughly 18 to 95 years old, resided in approximately 22 geographic areas of the United States, and were enrolled through a virtual design. In the prospective study, cohorts were assigned on the basis of participant-reported clinical history obtained from a screening survey and a study questionnaire. Mobile phlebotomists in the prospective study collected whole blood, serum and a nasopharyngeal or oropharyngeal swab from every participant. Additional blood draws and questionnaires over an approximately two-month period could optionally be provided by prospective study participants. Blood samples from the prospective study were shipped frozen or at room temperature prior to DNA extraction. Concerning this clone itself: The antigen it recognizes is unknown. No per-base quality is available; no much larger clone lies one base away.

V is pared back by 5 bases and J by 3 bases, with 8 bases lying between the germline termini. Taken from cysteine to phenylalanine, the CDR3 has 12 residues. The kept DNA is CDR3 alone, 36 bases in frame from the first base. Sequences SNHLY (CDR1) and FYNNEI (CDR2) are obtained from the germline V gene. This sequence was found in a woman in her thirties or forties with acute COVID-19. Sequenced material: PBMCs or T cells enriched from blood (not recorded which). The rearrangement combines TRBV2 with TRBJ2-7; TRBD1 might be the D gene, on 5 matching bases. The bases are TGTGCCAGCAGTCAGGACATCTACGAGCAGTACTTC. Translated, it reads CASSQDIYEQYF.